The subject of this entry is one TCR beta chain. What it recognizes is unknown. This record belongs to a study of shared clonotypes between healthy human individuals. Findings and caveats of the study: Among donors, sharing of clonotypes was expected to be affected by sequencing depth.

CDR1 MNHNS and CDR2 SASEGT come from the germline V gene. Trimming removed 8 bases from V and 8 bases from J, with 15 bases in between. This CDR3 spans 13 amino acids. The repertoire was sequenced with immunoSEQ multiplex PCR; TCRdb's copy has only in-frame clones and lacks some. The sample consists of hundreds of thousands of clones, just over 75% of them appearing once. The V and J genes are TRBV6-1 and TRBJ1-4; weak D call: TRBD1 (6 bases). This TCR came from a middle-aged woman in good health. Some clones in this sample may be carry-over from other donors' samples. Sequences were obtained from PBMCs. The CDR3 here is CASGRGSLEKLFF. In DNA, the CDR3 is TGTGCCAGCGGCAGGGGTTCGTTAGAAAAACTGTTTTTT.